The sequence of this T cell receptor (beta chain) was determined in a study of blood T cell repertoires in COVID-19. Across the study: The study drew acute and convalescent COVID-19 samples from the United States, Italy and Spain. PBMCs, B-cell-depleted T cells, or T cells provided the cDNA or gDNA that made up the material.

Under the authors' procedure: Reference gene primer amplification in the assay estimated nucleated cell counts. Only in-frame clones appear in the TCRdb table, and some are missing; sequencing was by immunoSEQ multiplex PCR. V, J and clone size are those of that table, while D and trimming were read from the DNA. Among tens of thousands of clones listed, more than 70% were seen once. Sequences were obtained from peripheral blood. The clonotype was recovered from a woman aged 80 or older in a cohort sampled during active or convalescent COVID-19.

CDR3 bases: TGTGCCAGCTCACCATCCAGGGCTCAAGATACGCAGTATTTT. Residues: CASSPSRAQDTQYF. This sequence joins TRBV18 and TRBJ2-3; TRBD1 might be the D (5 bases). This CDR3 contains 14 residues. V shed 2 bases and J shed 5 bases, with 11 bases lying between them. CDR1 and CDR2 from the germline V gene are KGHSH and LQKENI.